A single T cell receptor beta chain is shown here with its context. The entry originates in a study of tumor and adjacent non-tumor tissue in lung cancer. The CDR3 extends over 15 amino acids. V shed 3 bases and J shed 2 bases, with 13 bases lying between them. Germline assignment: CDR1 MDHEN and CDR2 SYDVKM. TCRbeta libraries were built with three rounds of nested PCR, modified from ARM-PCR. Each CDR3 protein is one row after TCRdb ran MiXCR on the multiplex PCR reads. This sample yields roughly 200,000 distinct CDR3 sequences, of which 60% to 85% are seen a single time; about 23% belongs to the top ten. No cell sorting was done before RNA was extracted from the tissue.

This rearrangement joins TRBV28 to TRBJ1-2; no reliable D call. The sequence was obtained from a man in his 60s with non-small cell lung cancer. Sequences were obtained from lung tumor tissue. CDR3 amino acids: CASSFKDLGNYGYTF. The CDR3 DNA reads TGTGCCAGCAGTTTTAAGGACCTGGGGAACTATGGCTACACCTTC.